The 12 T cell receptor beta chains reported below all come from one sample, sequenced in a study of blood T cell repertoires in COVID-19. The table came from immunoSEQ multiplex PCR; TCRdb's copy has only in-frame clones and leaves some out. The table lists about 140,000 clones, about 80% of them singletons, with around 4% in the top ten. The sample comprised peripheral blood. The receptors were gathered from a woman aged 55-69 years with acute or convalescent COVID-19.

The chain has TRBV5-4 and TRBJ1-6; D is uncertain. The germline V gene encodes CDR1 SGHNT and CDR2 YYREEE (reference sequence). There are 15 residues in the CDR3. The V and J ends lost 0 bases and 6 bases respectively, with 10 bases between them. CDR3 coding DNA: TGTGCCAGCAGCTTGGGCGGTGGCAGTAATTCACCCCTCCACTTT. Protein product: CASSLGGGSNSPLHF.

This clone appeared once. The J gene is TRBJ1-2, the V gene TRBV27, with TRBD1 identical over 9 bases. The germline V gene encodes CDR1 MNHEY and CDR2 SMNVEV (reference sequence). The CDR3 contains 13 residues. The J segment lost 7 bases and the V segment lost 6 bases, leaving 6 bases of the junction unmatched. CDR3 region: CASSDTGGLGYTF. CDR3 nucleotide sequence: TGTGCCAGCAGCGATACAGGGGGCCTTGGCTACACCTTC.

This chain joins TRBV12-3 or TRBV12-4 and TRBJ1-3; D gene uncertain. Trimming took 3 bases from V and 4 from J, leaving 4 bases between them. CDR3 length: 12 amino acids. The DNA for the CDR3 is TGTGCCAGCAGTTTTCGGGGAAACACCATATATTTT. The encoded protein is CASSFRGNTIYF.

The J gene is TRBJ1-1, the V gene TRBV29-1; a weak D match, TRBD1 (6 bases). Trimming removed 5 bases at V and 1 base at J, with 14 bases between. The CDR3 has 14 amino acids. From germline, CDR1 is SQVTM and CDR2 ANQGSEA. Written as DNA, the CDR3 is TGCAGCGTTATGCTACAGGGCAAGAACACTGAAGCTTTCTTT. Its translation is CSVMLQGKNTEAFF.

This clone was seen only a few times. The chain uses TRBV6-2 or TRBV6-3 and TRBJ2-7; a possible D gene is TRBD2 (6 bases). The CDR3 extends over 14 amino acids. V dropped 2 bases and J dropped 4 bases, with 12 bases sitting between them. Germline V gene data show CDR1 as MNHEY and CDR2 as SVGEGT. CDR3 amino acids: CASSYGGTRYEQYF. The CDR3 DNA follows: TGTGCCAGCAGTTACGGGGGGACGCGGTACGAGCAGTACTTC.

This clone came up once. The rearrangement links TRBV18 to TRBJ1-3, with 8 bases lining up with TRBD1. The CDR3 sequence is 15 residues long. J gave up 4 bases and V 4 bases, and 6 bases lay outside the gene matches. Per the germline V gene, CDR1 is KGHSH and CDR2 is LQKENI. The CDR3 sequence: CASSLLDRGGNTIYF. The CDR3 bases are TGTGCCAGCTCACTCCTTGACAGGGGCGGAAACACCATATATTTT.

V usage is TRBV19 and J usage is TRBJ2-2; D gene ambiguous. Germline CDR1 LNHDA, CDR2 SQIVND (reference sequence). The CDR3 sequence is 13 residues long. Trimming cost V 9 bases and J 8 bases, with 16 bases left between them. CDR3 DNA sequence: TGTGCCAGCGAGCAGAGCCGAGCGGGGGAGCTGTTTTTT. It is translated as CASEQSRAGELFF.

DNA for the CDR3: TGTGCCAGCAGCTTGGAGGGGGCGGGGAATGAAAAACTGTTTTTT. It translates to CASSLEGAGNEKLFF. The V gene is TRBV7-9, the J gene TRBJ1-4; TRBD1 matches at 7 bases. Losses at the gene ends were 3 bases for V and 5 bases for J; bases not matched to a gene: 6. CDR1 is SEHNR, CDR2 FQNEAQ, per germline (reference sequence). CDR3 length: 15 amino acids.

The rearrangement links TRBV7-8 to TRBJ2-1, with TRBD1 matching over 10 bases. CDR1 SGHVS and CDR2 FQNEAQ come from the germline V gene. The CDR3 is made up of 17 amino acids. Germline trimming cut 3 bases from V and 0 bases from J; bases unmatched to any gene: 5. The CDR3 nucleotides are TGTGCCAGCAGCTTCCCGGGACAGGGGAGCTCCTACAATGAGCAGTTCTTC. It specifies CASSFPGQGSSYNEQFF.

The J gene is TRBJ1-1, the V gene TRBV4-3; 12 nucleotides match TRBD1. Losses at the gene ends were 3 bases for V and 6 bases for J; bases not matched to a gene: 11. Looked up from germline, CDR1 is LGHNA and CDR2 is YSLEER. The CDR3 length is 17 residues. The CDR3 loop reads CASSHSLPGQGAAEAFF. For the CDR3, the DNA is TGCGCCAGCAGCCACAGCCTTCCGGGACAGGGGGCCGCTGAAGCTTTCTTT.

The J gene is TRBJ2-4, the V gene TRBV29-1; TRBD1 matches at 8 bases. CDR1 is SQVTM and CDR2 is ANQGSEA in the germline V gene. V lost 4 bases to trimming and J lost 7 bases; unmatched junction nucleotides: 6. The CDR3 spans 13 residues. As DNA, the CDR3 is TGCAGCGTTGGGGTCACAGGGGGGAACATTCAGTACTTC. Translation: CSVGVTGGNIQYF. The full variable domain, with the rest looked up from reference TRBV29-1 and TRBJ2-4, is SAVISQKPSRDICQRGTSLTIQCQVDSQVTMMFWYRQQPGQSLTLIATANQGSEATYESGFVIDKFPISRPNLTFSTLTVSNMSPEDSSIYLCSVGVTGGNIQYFGAGTRLSVL.

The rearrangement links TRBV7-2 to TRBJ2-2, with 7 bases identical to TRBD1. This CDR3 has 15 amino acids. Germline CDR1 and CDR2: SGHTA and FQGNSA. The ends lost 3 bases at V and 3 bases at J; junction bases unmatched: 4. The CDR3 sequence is CASSFDRVDTGELFF. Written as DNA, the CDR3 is TGTGCCAGCAGCTTTGACAGGGTGGACACCGGGGAGCTGTTTTTT.